A selection of T cell receptor beta chains follows, all from one sample in a study of blood T cell repertoires in COVID-19. Sequenced by immunoSEQ multiplex PCR; TCRdb stores in-frame clones only, minus some. The sample yields roughly 150,000 clones, roughly 84% seen once. Source material: PBMCs or T cells enriched from blood (not recorded which). These receptors were taken from a man in his 70s who had been exposed to COVID-19. Each CDR3 is given with its conserved first and last residue.

TRBJ1-1 | TRBV28 | CASTGRLSREMNTEAFF
TRBJ2-1 | TRBV5-1 | CASSDGQGLYNEQFF
TRBJ1-6 | TRBV6-5 | CASSPNNPPLHF
TRBJ2-1 | TRBV7-6 | CASSVFYRDRGRDEQFF
TRBJ2-7 | TRBV3-1/TRBV3-2 | CASTQAGSATYEQYF
TRBJ2-2 | TRBV6-2/TRBV6-3 | CASSPGLAGETGELFF
TRBJ1-1 | TRBV3-1/TRBV3-2 | CASSWDRGLEAFF
TRBJ1-2 | TRBV6-2/TRBV6-3 | CASSLGGTYYGYTF
TRBJ2-1 | TRBV9 | CASSSRLGAYNEQFF
TRBJ1-5 | TRBV4-1 | CASSQGEGDFYSNQPQHF
TRBJ1-4 | TRBV6-5 | CASSYRSTAGAMKLFF
TRBJ1-4 | TRBV10-1 | CASRPNSNEKLFF
TRBJ1-5 | TRBV4-2 | CASSQVGTGEFRPQHF
TRBJ1-6 | TRBV4-2 | CASSQQRQVQLGSPLHF
TRBJ2-7 | TRBV7-8 | CASSSGSDGGIYEQYF
TRBJ2-1 | TRBV19 | CASRHDRGTNNEQFF
TRBJ1-3 | TRBV4-1 | CASSQGVFHRDRVSGNTIYF
TRBJ1-1 | TRBV11-2 | CASSSDRRNTEAFF
TRBJ1-1 | TRBV5-6 | CASSFLALNTEAFF
TRBJ2-2 | TRBV3-1/TRBV3-2 | CASSQTAGNTGELFF
TRBJ1-2 | TRBV7-2 | CASSLSPQGDYGYTF
TRBJ2-3 | TRBV7-2 | CASSPRTSGLSLADTQYF
TRBJ1-2 | TRBV5-1 | CASSLTANYGYTF
TRBJ1-5 | TRBV7-2 | CASSLGLVNQPQHF
TRBJ2-7 | TRBV6-5 | CASLPGLRFPYEQYF
TRBJ2-5 | TRBV24-1 | CATSGATQGARETQYF
TRBJ2-7 | TRBV3-1/TRBV3-2 | CASSHGTSYEQYF
TRBJ2-2 | TRBV5-1 | CASSLVLAGTTAGELFF
TRBJ1-6 | TRBV5-1 | CASSLPGIDSPLHF
TRBJ1-2 | TRBV14 | CASSQTGSYYGYTF
TRBJ2-7 | TRBV6-5 | CASSSGSYEQYF
TRBJ1-5 | TRBV5-4 | CASSYAGTPNQPQHF
TRBJ2-5 | TRBV6-2/TRBV6-3 | CASSYSITRQPSEETQYF
TRBJ2-7 | TRBV5-4 | CASSIGLVLADTYEQYF
TRBJ1-6 | TRBV9 | CASSSNRDSNSPLHF
TRBJ1-1 | TRBV18 | CASSTGQGNTEAFF
TRBJ1-2 | TRBV5-4 | CASSLIGVVNYGYTF
TRBJ2-3 | TRBV6-2/TRBV6-3 | CASSYPLASTDTQYF
TRBJ2-1 | TRBV3-1/TRBV3-2 | CASRNGPGLGVF
TRBJ1-2 | TRBV12-3/TRBV12-4 | CASSLGGPVGYTF
TRBJ2-4 | TRBV28 | CASSLGFGESKNIQYF
TRBJ1-5 | TRBV7-9 | CASSPAGSGNQPQHF
TRBJ1-1 | TRBV14 | CASSQARGISTEAFF